The 5 T cell receptor beta chains listed next were all sequenced from one sample in a study of CD8+ T cells in alopecia areata. Sequencing templates came from extracted RNA that was reverse transcribed into cDNA. The repertoire was sequenced with immunoSEQ multiplex PCR; TCRdb's copy has only in-frame clones and lacks some. The table shows around 250,000 clones, with around 67% occurring only once. Specimen: CD4+ T cells sorted from blood, collected at week 0. Every receptor here comes from a human donor with alopecia areata.

The genes are TRBV25-1 and TRBJ2-5; 7 bases align to TRBD1. Germline CDR1 reads MGHDK; CDR2 reads SYGVNS. J gave up 5 bases and V 11 bases, and 11 bases lay outside the gene matches. The CDR3 loop spans 13 amino acids. The CDR3 DNA reads as TGTGCCGGCCAAGGGGGCCCATGGGAGACCCAGTACTTC. Protein product: CAGQGGPWETQYF.

The chain uses TRBV7-9 and TRBJ1-4, with TRBD1 matching over 9 bases. V lost 5 bases, J lost 8 bases, and 6 bases stayed unmatched. The CDR3 totals 14 residues. Germline CDR1 is SEHNR and CDR2 is FQNEAQ (reference sequence). The CDR3 DNA sequence: TGTGCCAGCAGCCCTCGGGGACAGGGAGAAAAACTGTTTTTT. It is translated as CASSPRGQGEKLFF.

The chain joins TRBV30 to TRBJ1-4; D may be TRBD1 (6 bases). The V gene's germline CDR1 is GTSNPN and CDR2 SVGIG (reference sequence). The CDR3 has 15 amino acids. Trimming took 5 bases from V and 3 from J, leaving 16 bases between them. CDR3 sequence reads: CAWGTVQGANEKLFF. DNA of the CDR3: TGTGCCTGGGGGACTGTACAGGGAGCTAATGAAAAACTGTTTTTT.

CDR3 sequence (DNA): TGTGCCAGTACCGACGACAGAAACATTCAGTACTTC. Its translation: CASTDDRNIQYF. The chain joins TRBV19 to TRBJ2-4, with a tentative D call TRBD1 (5 bases). The V and J ends lost 7 bases and 6 bases respectively, with 10 bases between them. The CDR3 extends over 12 amino acids. CDR1 LNHDA and CDR2 SQIVND come from the germline V gene (reference sequence).

V usage is TRBV2 and J usage is TRBJ1-1, with D unresolved. Trimming took off 1 base at V and 0 bases at J, with 9 bases between the two ends. The germline gives CDR1 SNHLY, CDR2 FYNNEI. The length of the CDR3 is 15 residues. CDR3 coding DNA: TGTGCCAGCAGTGAAGTTCGCACAATGAACACTGAAGCTTTCTTT. This sequence encodes CASSEVRTMNTEAFF. Complete variable domain (other parts from reference TRBV2 and TRBJ1-1): EPEVTQTPSHQVTQMGQEVILRCVPISNHLYFYWYRQILGQKVEFLVSFYNNEISEKSEIFDDQFSVERPDGSNFTLKIRSTKLEDSAMYFCASSEVRTMNTEAFFGQGTRLTVV.